These 23 T cell receptor beta chains were sequenced from one sample in a study of CD8+CD57+ T cells in acquired aplastic anemia. Genomic DNA was employed as the template in profiling TCR beta VDJ and CDR3. TCRdb re-called the reads through MiXCR, storing one row per CDR3 protein. The data hold about half a million distinct CDR3 sequences, with roughly a third observed a single time. Selection for sequencing was limited to patients who had shown CD8+CD57+ cell expansion by flow cytometry. Sequencing was done on a sample of sorted CD4+, CD8+, or CD8+CD57+ T cells (not recorded which) from PBMCs. Receptors originate from a human donor with aplastic anemia.

This clonotype was counted only a few times. The chain couples TRBV2 to TRBJ1-6; perhaps TRBD1 as D (5 bases). V gave up 6 bases and J gave up 5 bases, with 11 bases separating them. The germline gives CDR1 SNHLY, CDR2 FYNNEI. The CDR3 loop spans 14 amino acids. The CDR3 loop reads CASSRQRNNSPLHF. The CDR3 DNA reads TGTGCCAGCAGCCGACAGAGAAATAATTCACCCCTCCACTTT.

This chain links TRBV3-1 with TRBJ1-1; 7 nucleotides line up with TRBD1. Trimming took 7 bases from V and 4 from J; bases not matched to a gene: 6. CDR1 and CDR2 from the germline V gene are LGHDT and YNNKEL (reference sequence). The CDR3 is made up of 13 amino acids. CDR3: CASTWDRLTEAFF. The CDR3 nucleotides read TGTGCCAGCACTTGGGACAGACTCACTGAAGCTTTCTTT.

The CDR3 region is CASSQSVVVDTQYF. CDR3 nucleotide sequence: TGTGCCAGCAGCCAATCGGTCGTCGTAGATACGCAGTATTTT. The chain joins TRBV16 to TRBJ2-3; no clear D gene. The CDR3 has 14 amino acids. V was cut by 0 bases and J by 5 bases, with 9 bases left in between. CDR1 is KGHSY and CDR2 is FQNENV in the germline V gene. Full variable domain (missing parts from reference TRBV16 and TRBJ2-3): GEEVAQTPKHLVRGEGQKAKLYCAPIKGHSYVFWYQQVLKNEFKFLISFQNENVFDETGMPKERFSAKCLPNSPCSLEIQATKLEDSAVYFCASSQSVVVDTQYFGPGTRLTVL.

This chain joins TRBV11-2 and TRBJ1-1; no definite D call. This CDR3 has 15 residues. The V gene's germline CDR1 is SGHAT and CDR2 FQNNGV. V was pared by 3 bases and J by 1 base, with 12 bases between. The CDR3 DNA follows: TGTGCCAGCAGCTTCGGGCAGCTAGGGAACACTGAAGCTTTCTTT. Encoded protein: CASSFGQLGNTEAFF.

In its sample, this clonotype was seen a few times. The rearrangement links TRBV19 to TRBJ2-7; 8 positions match TRBD1. Germline lookup yields CDR1 LNHDA and CDR2 SQIVND (reference sequence). The J segment lost 2 bases and the V segment lost 4 bases, leaving 10 bases of the junction unmatched. The CDR3 is made up of 16 amino acids. This CDR3 reads CASSKSGTGYAYEQYF. DNA for the CDR3: TGTGCCAGTAGTAAGTCCGGGACAGGATATGCCTACGAGCAGTACTTC.

This clonotype was counted many times. V is TRBV7-3 and J is TRBJ1-6; D not resolved. The CDR3 has 14 amino acids. Trimming stripped 11 bases from V and 4 bases from J, with 15 bases between. The germline V gene encodes CDR1 SGHTA and CDR2 FQGTGA. CDR3: CAYNPRDYNSPLHF. CDR3 coding DNA: TGTGCCTACAACCCCCGTGATTATAATTCACCCCTCCACTTT.

This clonotype occurred many times. The chain couples TRBV24-1 to TRBJ1-2, with D uncertain. Trimming removed 4 bases at V and 0 bases at J, with 8 bases between. The CDR3 spans 14 residues. CDR1 KGHDR and CDR2 SFDVKD come from the germline V gene. The CDR3: CATSEGSANYGYTF. CDR3 DNA sequence: TGTGCCACCAGTGAGGGGAGTGCTAACTATGGCTACACCTTC.

Note on this clonotype: A much larger clone lies a single base off, so this may be a read error. The rearrangement uses TRBV12-3 or TRBV12-4 and TRBJ1-2, with TRBD1 matching 7 bases. The CDR3 totals 15 residues. The ends lost 6 bases at V and 4 bases at J; junction bases unmatched: 11. This CDR3 reads CASSPSHRGIYGYTF. As DNA, the CDR3 is TGTGCCAGCAGCCCCTCTCACAGGGGCATCTATGGCTACACCTTC.

CDR3 sequence (DNA): TGTGCCAGCAGCTTAAATTCGGAGAGAGCAGGGTATTCACCCCTCCACTTT. Protein sequence: CASSLNSERAGYSPLHF. V usage is TRBV7-3 and J usage is TRBJ1-6; TRBD1 might be the D (5 bases). Germline V gene sequence: CDR1 SGHTA, CDR2 FQGTGA. V lost 1 base and J 8 bases, leaving 18 bases between the germline ends. The CDR3 covers 17 residues.

This clonotype has a count of ten or more. This chain uses TRBV6-5 with TRBJ1-2; D is possibly TRBD1 (6 bases). Germline CDR1 is MNHEY and CDR2 is SVGAGI. V shed 2 bases and J shed 2 bases, with 9 bases lying between them. The CDR3 sequence is 14 residues long. For the CDR3, the DNA is TGTGCCAGCAGTTACCCCGACAGGAACTATGGCTACACCTTC. Translating gives CASSYPDRNYGYTF.

Only a few counts were recorded for this clonotype. V usage is TRBV20-1 and J usage is TRBJ2-7, with D possibly called TRBD1 or TRBD2 (5 bases each). V was pared by 2 bases and J by 5 bases, with 10 bases between. This CDR3 spans 12 amino acids. Per germline, CDR1 DFQATT and CDR2 SNEGSKA (reference sequence). This CDR3 is CSARRGDHEQYF. Here the CDR3 DNA reads TGCAGTGCTAGAAGAGGGGACCACGAGCAGTACTTC.

This clonotype was seen a few times. This chain uses TRBV14 with TRBJ2-7; 10 nucleotides line up with TRBD2. The CDR3 extends over 15 amino acids. Losses at the gene ends were 4 bases for V and 3 bases for J; bases not matched to a gene: 6. From germline, CDR1 is SGHDN and CDR2 FVKESK. The CDR3 sequence is CASSRASGGLYEQYF. The CDR3 DNA follows: TGTGCCAGCAGCCGGGCTAGCGGGGGTCTCTACGAGCAGTACTTC.

The CDR3 is CASSDGGGHQPQHF. The CDR3 coding sequence is TGTGCCAGCAGTGACGGGGGGGGGCATCAGCCCCAGCATTTT. The chain carries TRBV2 and TRBJ1-5, with a weak D call TRBD1 (6 bases). The CDR3 has 14 amino acids. Germline V CDR1 and CDR2: SNHLY, FYNNEI. V was cut by 3 bases and J by 5 bases, with 11 bases left in between.

This clonotype was observed many times. The V and J genes are TRBV20-1 and TRBJ1-1, with D possibly matching TRBD1 (5 bases). V lost 2 bases and J 5 bases, leaving 15 bases between the germline ends. The germline CDR1 and CDR2 sequences are DFQATT and SNEGSKA (reference sequence). The CDR3 runs to 14 residues. The CDR3 loop reads CSARKTVSYTEAFF. For the CDR3, the DNA is TGCAGTGCTAGAAAGACAGTGTCCTATACTGAAGCTTTCTTT.

V is TRBV4-3 and J is TRBJ2-2, with D hard to call. Between the trimmed V and J ends, which lost 0 bases and 6 bases, there was a span of 11 bases. Germline V gene lookup returns CDR1 LGHNA and CDR2 YSLEER. The CDR3 has 15 amino acids. The CDR3 reads CASSQEATFPGELFF. DNA for the CDR3: TGCGCCAGCAGCCAAGAGGCAACGTTCCCCGGGGAGCTGTTTTTT.

This clonotype was seen once. This sequence may be a read error, since a much larger clone differs from it by one base. V usage is TRBV14 and J usage is TRBJ2-1; D gene uncertain. Germline loops: CDR1 SGHDN, CDR2 FVKESK. Trimming took off 8 bases at V and 7 bases at J, with 12 bases between the two ends. The CDR3 covers 12 residues. The CDR3 coding sequence is TGTGCCAGCCGAAGGACGTCGAATGAGCAGTTCTTC. Protein product: CASRRTSNEQFF.

The chain couples TRBV6-1 to TRBJ2-5; D is unresolved. Looked up from germline, CDR1 is MNHNS and CDR2 is SASEGT. V was trimmed by 1 base and J by 0 bases, leaving 6 bases between them. The CDR3 runs to 14 residues. CDR3 protein: CASSEGPNQETQYF. For the CDR3, the DNA is TGTGCCAGCAGTGAAGGTCCTAACCAAGAGACCCAGTACTTC.

This clonotype showed up many times. J is TRBJ1-2 and V is TRBV2, with TRBD1 as a possible D gene (6 bases). The CDR3 extends over 14 amino acids. CDR1 and CDR2 (germline): SNHLY, FYNNEI. The CDR3 DNA sequence: TGTGGACAGGACAGAGCAATTACCAACTATGGCTACACCTTC. Amino acids: CGQDRAITNYGYTF.

This clonotype was found many times. The V call is TRBV19, the J call TRBJ1-5; no clear D gene. This CDR3 is 13 amino acids long. Germline V gene sequence: CDR1 LNHDA, CDR2 SQIVND (reference sequence). V gave up 6 bases and J gave up 2 bases, with 8 bases separating them. The CDR3 DNA reads TGTGCCAGTAGGCACAGAGGCAATCAGCCCCAGCATTTT. It specifies CASRHRGNQPQHF.

CDR3 sequence reads: CAWSVRGRNQPQHF. The DNA of the CDR3 is TGTGCCTGGAGTGTCCGGGGGCGGAATCAGCCCCAGCATTTT. V is TRBV30 and J is TRBJ1-5, with a tentative D call TRBD1 (6 bases). Trimming left V 0 bases short and J 4 bases short, with 10 bases between. The CDR3 is made up of 14 amino acids. Looked up from germline, CDR1 is GTSNPN and CDR2 is SVGIG (reference sequence).

This clonotype was seen more than once but under ten times. The chain joins TRBV20-1 to TRBJ1-1; 9 nucleotides align to TRBD1. From germline, CDR1 is DFQATT and CDR2 SNEGSKA (reference sequence). The CDR3 has 12 amino acids. Unmatched junction bases numbered 4, after V lost 5 bases and J lost 6 bases. CDR3 bases: TGCAGTGCTGGACAGGGGACGCCTGAAGCTTTCTTT. Translation gives CSAGQGTPEAFF.

The chain links TRBV5-1 to TRBJ1-1, with D possibly TRBD1 on 5 matching bases. There are 14 residues in the CDR3. CDR1 SGHRS and CDR2 YFSETQ come from the germline V gene. With 3 bases removed from V and 1 base from J, the gap between germline ends came to 10 bases. CDR3 coding DNA: TGCGCCAGCAGCTGGGACGGATCGAACACTGAAGCTTTCTTT. This sequence encodes CASSWDGSNTEAFF.

This clonotype was recorded at least ten times. V usage is TRBV7-9 and J usage is TRBJ1-3, with D uncertain. The V gene lost 8 bases and the J gene lost 2 bases, with 7 bases spanning the gap. In germline, CDR1 is SEHNR, CDR2 FQNEAQ (reference sequence). CDR3 length: 12 residues. CDR3 loop: CASLDPGNTIYF. The CDR3 DNA follows: TGTGCCAGCCTAGACCCTGGAAACACCATATATTTT.